The next 10 T cell receptor beta chains were all read from a single sample in a study of beta chain features in type 1 diabetes. Study-level results: Researchers report that Type 1 diabetes patients had moderately but significantly shorter TCRB CDR3s across all four CD4+ subsets.

Their antigen targets remain unknown. Of the isolated RNA, all was reverse transcribed, and so the sequenced material was expressed TCRB transcripts. Produced via immunoSEQ multiplex PCR; TCRdb's table is partial and in-frame only. The sample yields tens of thousands of clones, roughly 50% seen once. The sequencing input was central memory CD4+ T cells from blood. The receptors originated from a man younger than 45 with type 1 diabetes.

The chain is built from TRBV9 and TRBJ1-3; tentative D call: TRBD1 (6 bases). This CDR3 is 14 amino acids long. CDR1 SGDLS and CDR2 YYNGEE come from the germline V gene. V lost 0 bases to trimming and J lost 5 bases, with 9 bases between them. The CDR3 protein is CASSVGTGRNTIYF. The CDR3 DNA sequence: TGTGCCAGCAGCGTAGGAACAGGGAGAAACACCATATATTTT.

This clone was picked up a small number of times. The chain uses TRBV7-7 and TRBJ2-3; D is uncertain. This CDR3 comprises 14 residues. Trimming removed 4 bases from V and 0 bases from J, with 8 bases in between. CDR1 is SSHAT, CDR2 FNYEAQ, per germline (reference sequence). This CDR3 is CASSSLSSTDTQYF. The CDR3 DNA reads as TGTGCCAGCAGCTCCCTATCTAGCACAGATACGCAGTATTTT.

J is TRBJ2-3 and V is TRBV15, with 9 bases aligning to TRBD1. The CDR3 loop spans 14 amino acids. The germline CDR1 and CDR2 sequences are LNHNV and YYDKDF (reference sequence). V shed 6 bases, J shed 4 bases, and the junction held 5 bases outside the gene matches. In nucleotides, the CDR3 is TGTGCCACCAGTCGGGACAGGGATGCAGATACGCAGTATTTT. Translation: CATSRDRDADTQYF. Supplemented by reference TRBV15 and TRBJ2-3, the full variable domain reads DAMVIQNPRYQVTQFGKPVTLSCSQTLNHNVMYWYQQKSSQAPKLLFHYYDKDFNNEADTPDNFQSRRPNTSFCFLDIRSPGLGDTAMYLCATSRDRDADTQYFGPGTRLTVL.

The V gene is TRBV4-1, the J gene TRBJ2-7; D unresolved. There are 16 residues in the CDR3. V lost 0 bases, J lost 2 bases, and 14 bases lay in between. The germline V gene encodes CDR1 MGHRA and CDR2 YSYEKL. This CDR3 reads CASSQDPVNQAYEQYF. CDR3 DNA: TGCGCCAGCAGCCAAGATCCCGTCAACCAGGCCTACGAGCAGTACTTC.

In its sample, this clone was seen a few times. The chain couples TRBV5-1 to TRBJ2-1; 7 bases agree with TRBD1. The CDR3 length is 16 residues. Germline assignment: CDR1 SGHRS and CDR2 YFSETQ. The trim removed 0 bases at V and 2 bases at J, leaving 5 bases unmatched. This CDR3 is CASSLVGTDPYNEQFF. The CDR3 bases are TGCGCCAGCAGCTTGGTCGGGACAGACCCCTACAATGAGCAGTTCTTC.

V and J are TRBV5-1 and TRBJ2-3; weak D call: TRBD1 (5 bases). There are 14 residues in the CDR3. Per germline, CDR1 SGHRS and CDR2 YFSETQ. V was cut by 7 bases and J by 2 bases, with 14 bases left in between. The CDR3 DNA follows: TGCGCCAGCCAGGGTGGGCAGGTCACAGATACGCAGTATTTT. Residues: CASQGGQVTDTQYF.

V gene TRBV4-1 combines with J gene TRBJ2-2; tentative D call: TRBD2 (6 bases). Per germline, CDR1 MGHRA and CDR2 YSYEKL. With 0 bases removed from V and 4 bases from J, the gap between germline ends came to 6 bases. This CDR3 has 14 amino acids. The CDR3 sequence is CASSQEEGTGELFF. The CDR3 DNA sequence: TGCGCCAGCAGCCAAGAGGAGGGCACCGGGGAGCTGTTTTTT.

This chain links TRBV11-3 with TRBJ2-1, with D uncertain. V shed 0 bases and J shed 0 bases, with 6 bases lying between them. There are 15 residues in the CDR3. Germline V gene data show CDR1 as SGHNT and CDR2 as YENEEA. The CDR3 DNA is TGTGCCAGCAGCTTAGAATGGAGCTCCTACAATGAGCAGTTCTTC. Its protein is CASSLEWSSYNEQFF.

The J gene is TRBJ2-4, the V gene TRBV10-1; D might be TRBD1 (5 bases). Germline V CDR1 and CDR2: WNHNN, SYGVQD (reference sequence). Trimming cost V 2 bases and J 5 bases, with 7 bases left between them. The CDR3 consists of 13 residues. For the CDR3, the DNA is TGCGCCAGCAGTGAGCAGGGCCAAAACATTCAGTACTTC. Amino acids: CASSEQGQNIQYF.

The chain is built from TRBV7-6 and TRBJ2-5, with TRBD2 as a possible D gene (6 bases). The length of the CDR3 is 15 residues. Germline V CDR1 and CDR2: SGHVS, FNYEAQ. With 1 base removed from V and 7 bases from J, the gap between germline ends came to 16 bases. The CDR3 DNA reads as TGTGCCAGCAGCTTAGGAGGGACTGGGGCAGGGACCCAGTACTTC. It yields the protein CASSLGGTGAGTQYF.